This paragraph covers one TCR beta chain sequence. Its antigen is not identified. The sample belongs to a study of identifying expanded T cells in peripheral blood. Study-level results: Technical replicates showed about 1.1 changed clones; about two weeks about 16.4; four weeks 19. Across healthy donors, higher total template counts meant significantly greater two-week count variance.

Measured with immunoSEQ multiplex PCR; TCRdb has only the in-frame clones, and not every one. The data hold tens of thousands of clones, with about four fifths observed a single time. Collection occurred without any documented infections or immune events in donors. V was cut by 4 bases and J by 5 bases, with 6 bases left in between. CDR1 SNHLY and CDR2 FYNNEI come from the germline V gene. The CDR3 contains 12 residues. The origin of this receptor is a person between 18 and 75 years old in good health. The specimen sequenced was blood. This chain uses TRBV2 with TRBJ2-1; a weak D match, TRBD1 (5 bases). The CDR3 sequence is CASSVDNNEQFF. The CDR3 DNA reads as TGTGCCAGCAGTGTGGACAACAATGAGCAGTTCTTC.